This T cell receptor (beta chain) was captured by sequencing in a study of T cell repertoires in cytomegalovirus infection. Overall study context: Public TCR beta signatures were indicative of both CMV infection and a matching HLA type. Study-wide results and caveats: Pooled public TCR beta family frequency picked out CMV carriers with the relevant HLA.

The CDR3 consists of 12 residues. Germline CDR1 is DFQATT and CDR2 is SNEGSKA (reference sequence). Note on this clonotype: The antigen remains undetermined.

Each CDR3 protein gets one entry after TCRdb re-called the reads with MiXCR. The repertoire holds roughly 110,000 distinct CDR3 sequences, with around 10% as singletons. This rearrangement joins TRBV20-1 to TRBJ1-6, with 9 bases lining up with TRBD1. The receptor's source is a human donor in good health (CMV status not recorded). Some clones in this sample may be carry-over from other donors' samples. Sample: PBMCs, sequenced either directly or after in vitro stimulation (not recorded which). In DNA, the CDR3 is TGCAGCGCGGGACAGGGTAATTCACCCCTCCACTTT. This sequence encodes CSAGQGNSPLHF.